These T cell receptor beta chains were read from a single sample in a study of CD8 T cells in Susac syndrome. TCRdb re-called the immunoSEQ multiplex PCR reads with MiXCR, one entry per CDR3 protein. The data show about 140,000 distinct CDR3 sequences, 94% seen once. The sequenced sample was CD8+ T cells from PBMCs. These receptors originate from a human donor in good health. The CDR3 runs from the conserved cysteine through the conserved F or W. The order of the fields is D gene, V gene, J gene, clone size, CDR3 DNA, CDR3 protein. A D gene is named only where the DNA matches it firmly. Some rows mark clone size as missing; the rest say once, few, many or name a class of expanded clone.

TRBD2	TRBV28	TRBJ2-1	.	TGTGCCAGCAGTGTTGGCGGGGGGAAGCAGTTCTTC	CASSVGGGKQFF
TRBD2	TRBV6-6	TRBJ2-7	.	TGTGCCAGCAAATCCACCGGACTAGAGTCCGAGCAGTACTTC	CASKSTGLESEQYF
.	TRBV30	TRBJ2-2	.	TGTGCCTGGAGCCCGACGGCCGGGGAGCTGTTTTTT	CAWSPTAGELFF
.	TRBV19	TRBJ2-1	.	TGTGCCAGTAGTATGTCGGGGAATGAGCAGTTCTTC	CASSMSGNEQFF
.	TRBV20-1	TRBJ2-7	.	TGCAGTGCTAGAGAGCAGGGCTCCGAGCAGTACTTC	CSAREQGSEQYF
TRBD2	TRBV11-1	TRBJ2-7	.	TGTGCCACCTGGACTAGCGGGTTCTACGAGCAGTACTTC	CATWTSGFYEQYF
TRBD1	TRBV6-9	TRBJ2-7	.	TGTGCCAGTTCTCCTAAGGGGACAGGCCCCTACGAGCAGTACTTC	CASSPKGTGPYEQYF
.	TRBV29-1	TRBJ2-1	.	TGCAGCGCCGGAGGGGGCTCCTACGGGCAGTTCTTC	CSAGGGSYGQFF
.	TRBV6-6	TRBJ1-1	.	TGTGCCAGCAGTTTGTCAGTTGGGGGGTCGGGAACTGAAGCTTTCTTT	CASSLSVGGSGTEAFF
TRBD2	TRBV19	TRBJ2-2	once	TGTGCCAGTAGTGAGACTAGCGGCTACACCGGGGAGCTGTTTTTT	CASSETSGYTGELFF
.	TRBV5-6	TRBJ2-7	.	TGTGCCAGCAGCTTGGGCAATTCACCCTACGAGCAGTACTTC	CASSLGNSPYEQYF
.	TRBV25-1	TRBJ2-1	.	TGTGCCAGCGGGTGGGGCTCCTACAATGAGCAGTTCTTC	CASGWGSYNEQFF
.	TRBV27	TRBJ2-7	.	TGTGCCAGCAGTCTCGACCTACCAAGCTCCTACGAGCAGTACTTC	CASSLDLPSSYEQYF
.	TRBV7-6	TRBJ1-2	.	TGTGCCAGCAGCCCCCGGACAGCAAACTATGGCTACACCTTC	CASSPRTANYGYTF
.	TRBV7-8	TRBJ2-7	.	TGTGCCAGCAGCTTAGCTGCCGGGACCCCCTACGAGCAGTACTTC	CASSLAAGTPYEQYF
TRBD2	TRBV2	TRBJ2-1	.	TGTGCCAGCAGTGAACTAGCGGCGTACAATGAGCAGTTCTTC	CASSELAAYNEQFF
TRBD1	TRBV13	TRBJ2-7	.	TGTGCCAGCAGCCCCTGGACAGGGGGCCTACCCTACGAGCAGTACTTC	CASSPWTGGLPYEQYF
.	TRBV29-1	TRBJ2-6	.	TGCAGCGTTGTCAACCGGGACACTTCGCGCGGTGGCGGGGCCAACGTCCTGACTTTC	CSVVNRDTSRGGGANVLTF
.	TRBV6-5	TRBJ1-1	.	TGTGCCAGCAGGCCCAGACAGAGTATGAACACTGAAGCTTTCTTT	CASRPRQSMNTEAFF
TRBD1	TRBV15	TRBJ1-3	once	TGTGCCACCAGCGAACCCCGGGACAGCCGTGAAAACACCATATATTTT	CATSEPRDSRENTIYF
.	TRBV27	TRBJ2-7	.	TGTGCCAGCAGTTTATCTGCAGGGGCGGGGGAGCAGTACTTC	CASSLSAGAGEQYF
.	TRBV19	TRBJ1-1	.	TGTGCCAGTAGTACGGGAGGGACGACTGAAGCTTTCTTT	CASSTGGTTEAFF
TRBD1	TRBV6-5	TRBJ1-2	.	TGTGCCAGCAGTTATGGGACAGACCTCTATGGCTACACCTTC	CASSYGTDLYGYTF
.	TRBV27	TRBJ2-2	.	TGTGCCAGCAGTTTGGCCTTTAACTACGGGGAGCTGTTTTTT	CASSLAFNYGELFF
.	TRBV29-1	TRBJ1-1	.	TGCAGCGTTATGGGGAACACTGAAGCTTTCTTT	CSVMGNTEAFF
.	TRBV28	TRBJ2-6	.	TGTGCCAGCAGTTTTGGACCAGGCTCTGGGGCCAACGTCCTGACTTTC	CASSFGPGSGANVLTF
TRBD1	TRBV5-1	TRBJ2-1	.	TGCGCCAGCAGCTACAGGGGGCGCGGGTTAGTCGATGAGCAGTTCTTC	CASSYRGRGLVDEQFF
TRBD1	TRBV27	TRBJ1-1	.	TGTGCCAGCAGTAGAGACAGGGAGACCACTGAAGCTTTCTTT	CASSRDRETTEAFF
.	TRBV7-9	TRBJ2-7	.	TGTGCCAGCAGACGGGAGTACGAGCAGTACTTC	CASRREYEQYF
.	TRBV30	TRBJ2-7	.	TGTGCCTGGAGTTACAACAGCAACTACGAGCAGTACTTC	CAWSYNSNYEQYF
.	TRBV27	TRBJ2-7	.	TGTGCCAGCAGTAACCTAGGATACTCCTCCTACGAGCAGTACTTC	CASSNLGYSSYEQYF
TRBD1	TRBV27	TRBJ2-3	.	TGTGCCAGCAGTTGGACAGGAGTGGCAGATACGCAGTATTTT	CASSWTGVADTQYF
TRBD2	TRBV20-1	TRBJ2-7	.	TGCAGTGCCCAGGACTGGGGACTAGCGGGAGCGGACGGCTACGAGCAGTACTTC	CSAQDWGLAGADGYEQYF
TRBD1	TRBV5-1	TRBJ2-7	.	TGCGCCAGTGCGACAGGGTCGTCTGCCGAGCAGTACTTC	CASATGSSAEQYF
.	TRBV25-1	TRBJ1-2	.	TGTGCCAGCAGTGAATGGCCAGGGGAGGATGGCTACACCTTC	CASSEWPGEDGYTF
TRBD2	TRBV3-1	TRBJ2-1	.	TGTGCCAGCTCCCTGGAGGGGACTAGCGATATTTACAATGAGCAGTTCTTC	CASSLEGTSDIYNEQFF
TRBD2	TRBV9	TRBJ2-1	.	TGTGCCAGCAGCACCAAGCCCATGACTAGCGAGGGCGCTGAGCAGTTCTTC	CASSTKPMTSEGAEQFF
.	TRBV7-2	TRBJ2-1	once	TGTGCCAGCAGCTTAGTTTTTAAGGATGAGCAGTTCTTC	CASSLVFKDEQFF
.	TRBV3-1	TRBJ1-5	.	TGTGCCAGCAGCCAAGGCGCTCAGCCCCAGCATTTT	CASSQGAQPQHF
.	TRBV4-3	TRBJ1-2	.	TGCGCCAGCAGCCAAAGGGGTGGCTATGGCTACACCTTC	CASSQRGGYGYTF
.	TRBV5-1	TRBJ2-7	.	TGCGCCAGCAGGGTCGGGACCTCCTACGAGCAGTACTTC	CASRVGTSYEQYF
.	TRBV7-2	TRBJ1-1	.	TGTGCCAGCACCAGCAGTCTTACCTTGAGTGCTTTCTTT	CASTSSLTLSAFF
.	TRBV20-1	TRBJ1-1	.	TGCAGTGCTAGAGATCGAAGGGCAGAGGCTTTCTTT	CSARDRRAEAFF
.	TRBV7-9	TRBJ2-7	.	TGTGCCAGCAGCTTAGGGCCCTCGTGGCCTACCAGCGAGCAGTACTTC	CASSLGPSWPTSEQYF
.	TRBV27	TRBJ2-7	.	TGTGCCAGCAGTTTACAGGGGATAAACTCCCACGAGCAGTACTTC	CASSLQGINSHEQYF
.	TRBV20-1	TRBJ1-1	.	TGCAGTGCTAGAGATTCTGGGCGTCTTGAAGCTTTCTTT	CSARDSGRLEAFF
.	TRBV2	TRBJ2-1	once	TGTGCCTGGGGAAGGGGCTCCTACAATGAGCAGTTCTTC	CAWGRGSYNEQFF
TRBD2	TRBV13	TRBJ2-4	.	TGTGCCAGCAGCCCCGGGACAGACAGACTAGCGGTAGCCAAAAACATTCAGTACTTC	CASSPGTDRLAVAKNIQYF
.	TRBV27	TRBJ1-4	.	TGTGCCAGCAGTTTATCGGGATTAGCTAATGAAAAACTGTTTTTT	CASSLSGLANEKLFF
TRBD2	TRBV29-1	TRBJ2-7	.	TGCAGCGCGGGGGGGGCAGAATACGAGCAGTACTTC	CSAGGAEYEQYF
.	TRBV6-2/TRBV6-3	TRBJ2-6	.	TGTGCCAGCAGCCCCTGGGACCCTAACTCTGGGGCCAACGTCCTGACTTTC	CASSPWDPNSGANVLTF
TRBD1	TRBV13	TRBJ2-7	.	TGTGCCAGCAGGCACTCCGGGACAGGCTCCTACGAGCAGTACTTC	CASRHSGTGSYEQYF
.	TRBV7-9	TRBJ2-3	.	TGTGCCAGCAGCAATTCATTGGGTAAGAGGACAGATACGCAGTATTTT	CASSNSLGKRTDTQYF
.	TRBV30	TRBJ2-1	.	TGTGCCTGCACGCAGCTCCAGGGGAAGAACAATGAGCAGTTCTTC	CACTQLQGKNNEQFF
.	TRBV19	TRBJ2-1	.	TGTGCCAGTAGTCCCTGGGGGGCCATGAATGAGCAGTTCTTC	CASSPWGAMNEQFF
.	TRBV9	TRBJ2-1	.	TGTGCCAGCAGCGGGGCTCCCAGCTCCTACAATGAGCAGTTCTTC	CASSGAPSSYNEQFF